Listed below are T cell receptor beta chains from one sample, sequenced in a study of blood T cells in healthy people across ages. TCRdb itself ran the 5' RACE reads through MiXCR, one entry per CDR3 protein. The data contain around 970,000 distinct CDR3 sequences, about 53% of them seen just once; the ten biggest clones take up around a fifth. The sample taken for sequencing was blood. The receptors derive from a woman aged 55-70 years in good health. CDR3s include the opening cysteine and the closing phenylalanine or tryptophan. The D gene is left open where the match is weak. Size values are once, few and many counts, or a class for expanded clones, and some rows have none.

v_gene,j_gene,abundance,d_gene,CDR3aa,CDR3nt
TRBV5-1,TRBJ2-7,few,.,CASSLGQNLIHEQYF,TGCGCCAGCAGCTTAGGACAGAACCTTATCCACGAGCAGTACTTC
TRBV20-1,TRBJ2-3,.,TRBD2,CSARAGLADYSSTDTQYF,TGCAGTGCTAGAGCTGGGCTAGCGGACTACTCTAGCACAGATACGCAGTATTTT
TRBV19,TRBJ2-3,once,TRBD1,CASSIGQDTDTQYF,TGTGCCAGTAGTATTGGACAGGACACAGATACGCAGTATTTT
TRBV3-1,TRBJ2-7,.,.,CASSPRKDSYNEQYF,TGTGCCAGCAGCCCTAGAAAGGACAGCTACAATGAGCAGTACTTC
TRBV30,TRBJ1-5,once,.,CARSVHVGQPQHF,TGTGCCAGGAGTGTACATGTAGGTCAGCCCCAGCATTTT
TRBV11-2,TRBJ2-3,.,TRBD1,CASSLGRGFSSTDTQYF,TGTGCCAGCAGCTTAGGCAGGGGGTTCTCTAGCACAGATACGCAGTATTTT
TRBV6-1,TRBJ1-2,.,.,CASSEGQFYGYTF,TGTGCCAGCAGTGAAGGGCAGTTCTATGGCTACACCTTC
TRBV27,TRBJ1-1,.,.,CASSSRQPRLGTEAFF,TGTGCCAGCAGTTCGAGACAGCCGCGACTGGGCACTGAAGCTTTCTTT
TRBV7-2,TRBJ2-2,.,TRBD2,CASSSRTSVGTGELFF,TGTGCCAGCAGCTCCCGGACTAGCGTGGGCACCGGGGAGCTGTTTTTT
TRBV29-1,TRBJ2-1,.,TRBD1,CSVEGTANFNEQFF,TGCAGCGTTGAGGGGACAGCGAACTTCAATGAGCAGTTCTTC
TRBV7-2,TRBJ2-7,.,TRBD2,CASSLGRPGTNEQYF,TGTGCCAGCAGCTTAGGCCGGCCAGGGACTAATGAGCAGTACTTC
TRBV7-2,TRBJ1-5,.,.,CASSLEGASGNQPQHF,TGTGCCAGCAGCCTAGAAGGGGCTTCAGGCAATCAGCCCCAGCATTTT
TRBV4-2,TRBJ2-7,.,TRBD2,CASSQGTSGRSVGYEQYF,TGTGCCAGCAGCCAAGGGACTAGCGGGAGATCGGTAGGCTACGAGCAGTACTTC
TRBV12-3/TRBV12-4,TRBJ2-7,few,TRBD1,CASSLGGGGDEQYF,TGTGCCAGCAGTTTAGGAGGGGGCGGCGACGAGCAGTACTTC
TRBV28,TRBJ2-7,.,.,CASSLAWTLGEQYF,TGTGCCAGCAGTTTGGCTTGGACTCTCGGCGAGCAGTACTTC
TRBV27,TRBJ1-2,.,.,CAIPPRDGANYGYTF,TGTGCCATCCCCCCCCGGGACGGAGCTAACTATGGCTACACCTTC
TRBV27,TRBJ1-4,.,TRBD1,CASRGGTENEKLFF,TGTGCCAGCAGGGGGGGGACAGAGAATGAAAAACTGTTTTTT
TRBV12-3/TRBV12-4,TRBJ2-3,few,TRBD2,CAYRTRNTDTQYF,TGTGCCTACAGGACTAGAAACACAGATACGCAGTATTTT
TRBV7-2,TRBJ2-3,many,TRBD2,CASSLGGPSGRRRTDTQYF,TGTGCCAGCAGCTTGGGAGGTCCTAGCGGGAGGAGGCGGACAGATACGCAGTATTTT
TRBV5-8,TRBJ1-1,.,.,CARGVTMRNTEAFF,TGTGCCCGGGGCGTGACCATGAGAAACACTGAAGCTTTCTTT
TRBV20-1,TRBJ2-1,once,.,CSATIGTDNNEQFF,TGCAGTGCTACTATCGGGACGGATAACAATGAGCAGTTCTTC
TRBV21-1,TRBJ2-7,.,.,CASTTKEDYSYEQYF,TGTGCCAGCACCACCAAGGAGGACTACTCCTACGAGCAGTACTTC
TRBV7-2,TRBJ1-2,few,.,CASSSGRDYGYTF,TGTGCCAGCAGCTCGGGGAGGGACTATGGCTACACCTTC
TRBV4-3,TRBJ2-1,.,TRBD1,CASSLGQGITEQFF,TGCGCCAGCAGCCTGGGACAGGGTATCACGGAGCAGTTCTTC
TRBV4-1,TRBJ2-7,.,TRBD1,CASSHRDRALSYEQYF,TGCGCCAGCAGCCACAGGGACAGGGCCCTCTCCTACGAGCAGTACTTC
TRBV27,TRBJ2-7,.,.,CASSTASSYEQYF,TGTGCCAGCAGTACGGCTAGCTCCTACGAGCAGTACTTC
TRBV30,TRBJ1-2,.,.,CAWSPTTYGYGYTF,TGTGCCTGGAGTCCGACGACTTATGGGTATGGCTACACCTTC
TRBV7-3,TRBJ2-7,.,.,CASSLTSGFYRGEQYF,TGTGCCAGCAGCTTAACGTCGGGTTTTTATAGGGGCGAGCAGTACTTC
TRBV7-9,TRBJ2-7,few,.,CASSPVSDLKQYF,TGTGCCAGCAGCCCCGTATCGGATCTGAAGCAGTACTTC
TRBV5-1,TRBJ2-5,.,TRBD2,CASSLTPAGVSYNEQYF,TGCGCCAGCAGCTTAACCCCGGCGGGAGTATCCTACAATGAGCAGTACTTC
TRBV28,TRBJ2-7,.,TRBD1,CASTRDRIFYEQYF,TGTGCCAGCACCAGGGACAGGATCTTCTACGAGCAGTACTTC
TRBV30,TRBJ1-4,.,TRBD1,CAGQGADEKLFF,TGTGCCGGACAGGGGGCAGATGAAAAACTGTTTTTT
TRBV28,TRBJ2-1,.,TRBD2,CASRQAGGPFEQFF,TGTGCCAGCAGACAAGCGGGAGGGCCGTTTGAGCAGTTCTTC
TRBV7-9,TRBJ2-4,.,.,CASSLEALREKNIQYF,TGTGCCAGCAGCTTAGAGGCCCTAAGGGAGAAAAACATTCAGTACTTC
TRBV29-1,TRBJ2-6,.,.,CGASGDSGANVLTF,TGCGGCGCGTCAGGAGACTCTGGGGCCAACGTCCTGACTTTC
TRBV28,TRBJ2-1,.,.,CASSPPGGDSSYNEQFF,TGTGCCAGCAGTCCCCCGGGAGGGGACAGCTCCTACAATGAGCAGTTCTTC
TRBV20-1,TRBJ2-5,.,TRBD2,CSGSGASGRWGETQYF,TGCAGTGGAAGTGGGGCTAGCGGGAGATGGGGAGAGACCCAGTACTTC
TRBV7-8,TRBJ2-5,.,.,CASSQTGSPEYF,TGTGCCAGCAGCCAAACGGGGTCTCCCGAGTACTTC
TRBV3-1,TRBJ2-7,.,TRBD2,CASSKRENVYEQYF,TGTGCCAGCAGCAAGCGGGAGAATGTCTACGAGCAGTACTTC
TRBV3-1,TRBJ2-2,.,.,CASREFIGGVGRTGELFF,TGTGCCAGCAGAGAGTTTATAGGGGGAGTGGGGAGAACCGGGGAGCTGTTTTTT
TRBV4-3,TRBJ2-5,.,TRBD1,CASSQPTGGLSETQYF,TGCGCCAGCAGCCAACCCACAGGGGGCCTTTCGGAGACCCAGTACTTC
TRBV7-2,TRBJ2-5,.,.,CASSLPGTETQYF,TGTGCCAGCAGCTTACCAGGCACAGAGACCCAGTACTTC
TRBV10-3,TRBJ2-1,.,TRBD2,CAISEQAGAYNEQFF,TGTGCCATCAGTGAACAAGCGGGAGCCTACAATGAGCAGTTCTTC
TRBV28,TRBJ1-4,.,TRBD1,CASTRGGVNEKLFF,TGTGCCAGCACCAGAGGGGGCGTTAATGAAAAACTGTTTTTT
TRBV6-1,TRBJ2-1,.,TRBD1,CASILDRGGFNEQFF,TGTGCCAGCATATTGGACAGGGGAGGTTTCAATGAGCAGTTCTTC
TRBV27,TRBJ2-7,.,.,CASAPLGGEQYF,TGTGCCAGCGCCCCTCTAGGAGGTGAGCAGTACTTC
TRBV21-1,TRBJ2-5,few,.,CASSNWRTGELGETQYF,TGTGCCAGCAGCAATTGGCGGACAGGGGAACTCGGTGAGACCCAGTACTTC
TRBV12-3/TRBV12-4,TRBJ2-3,.,.,CASSFQGRVTDTQYF,TGTGCCAGCAGTTTTCAAGGCAGGGTCACAGATACGCAGTATTTT